The 2 T cell receptor beta chains given below trace back to one sample, sequenced in a study of CD8 T cells in ankylosing spondylitis. The antigens these receptors bind are not known. TCRdb used MiXCR to reprocess the 5' RACE reads, holding one entry per CDR3 protein. Of about 440,000 distinct CDR3 sequences in the sample, over 15% were seen once. Study-wide points: Ankylosing spondylitis blood appeared to carry a characteristic TCR beta motif of several highly homologous variants.

The material sequenced was blood, either unsorted or a sorted T cell fraction (not recorded which). The receptor source for this set is a male donor with ankylosing spondylitis.

This chain joins TRBV16 and TRBJ2-1; D perhaps matches TRBD1 (6 bases). Germline V gives CDR1 KGHSY, CDR2 FQNENV. The CDR3 totals 14 residues. V was cut by 4 bases and J by 8 bases, with 15 bases left in between. The CDR3 region has the DNA TGTGCCAGCAGCCGGTACAGTGGGGGCGATGAGCAGTTCTTC. It translates to CASSRYSGGDEQFF.

This clonotype was counted once. The chain couples TRBV21-1 to TRBJ1-5; the D call in the table, TRBD1, was not verified against the DNA. TRBV21-1 is tagged as a pseudogene. The CDR3 totals 16 residues. CDR3 residues: CASSRRQVLSNQPQHF. DNA for the CDR3: TGTGCCAGCAGCAGGCGACAGGTTCTTAGCAATCAGCCCCAGCATTTT.